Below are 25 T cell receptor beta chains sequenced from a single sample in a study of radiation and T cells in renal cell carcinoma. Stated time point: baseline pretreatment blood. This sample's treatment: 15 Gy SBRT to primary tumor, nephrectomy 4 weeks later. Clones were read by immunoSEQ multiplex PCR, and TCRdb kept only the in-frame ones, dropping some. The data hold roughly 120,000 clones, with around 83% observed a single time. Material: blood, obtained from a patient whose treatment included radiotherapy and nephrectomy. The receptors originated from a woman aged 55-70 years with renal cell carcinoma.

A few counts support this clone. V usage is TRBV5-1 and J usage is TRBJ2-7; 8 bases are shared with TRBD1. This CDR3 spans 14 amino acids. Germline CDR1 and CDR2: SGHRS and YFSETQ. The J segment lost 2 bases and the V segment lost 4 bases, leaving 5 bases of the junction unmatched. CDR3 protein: CASSPGQGPYEQYF. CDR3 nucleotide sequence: TGCGCCAGCAGCCCAGGACAGGGACCCTACGAGCAGTACTTC. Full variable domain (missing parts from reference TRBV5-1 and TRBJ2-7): KAGVTQTPRYLIKTRGQQVTLSCSPISGHRSVSWYQQTPGQGLQFLFEYFSETQRNKGNFPGRFSGRQFSNSRSEMNVSTLELGDSALYLCASSPGQGPYEQYFGPGTRLTVT.

CDR3 sequence reads: CASSVGSYNSPLHF. CDR3 sequence (DNA): TGTGCCAGCAGCGTGGGGAGCTATAATTCACCCCTCCACTTT. The rearrangement links TRBV9 to TRBJ1-6, with D unresolved. The V gene lost 2 bases and the J gene lost 3 bases, with 6 bases spanning the gap. Per the germline V gene, CDR1 is SGDLS and CDR2 is YYNGEE. The length of the CDR3 is 14 residues.

CDR3 DNA: TGTGCCAGCAGTTGGGGACAGGGGGTGGCCGGGGAGCTGTTTTTT. Its protein is CASSWGQGVAGELFF. The chain joins TRBV6-5 to TRBJ2-2; 11 bases line up with TRBD1. V lost 4 bases to trimming and J lost 6 bases; unmatched junction nucleotides: 4. This CDR3 has 15 residues. CDR1 is MNHEY, CDR2 SVGAGI, per germline.

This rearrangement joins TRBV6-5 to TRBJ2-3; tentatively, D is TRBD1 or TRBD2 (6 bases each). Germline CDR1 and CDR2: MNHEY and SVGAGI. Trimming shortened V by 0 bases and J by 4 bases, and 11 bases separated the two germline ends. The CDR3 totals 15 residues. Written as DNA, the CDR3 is TGTGCCAGCAGTTACTCCGGGGGCCCCGCAGATACGCAGTATTTT. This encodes CASSYSGGPADTQYF.

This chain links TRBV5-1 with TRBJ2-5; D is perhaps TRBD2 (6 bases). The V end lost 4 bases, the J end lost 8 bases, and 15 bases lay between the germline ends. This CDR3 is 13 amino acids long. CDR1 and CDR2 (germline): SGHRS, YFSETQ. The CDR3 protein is CASSQDWGDTQYF. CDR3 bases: TGCGCCAGCAGCCAGGACTGGGGGGACACCCAGTACTTC.

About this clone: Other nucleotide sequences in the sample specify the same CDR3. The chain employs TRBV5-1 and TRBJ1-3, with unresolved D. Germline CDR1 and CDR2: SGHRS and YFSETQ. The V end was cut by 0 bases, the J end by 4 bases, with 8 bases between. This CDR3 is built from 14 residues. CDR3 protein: CASSLEGSGNTIYF. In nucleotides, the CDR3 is TGCGCCAGCAGCTTGGAGGGTTCCGGAAACACCATATATTTT.

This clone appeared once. Here the CDR3 reads CAISEDRGNTEAFF. Written as DNA, the CDR3 is TGTGCCATCAGTGAGGACAGGGGGAACACTGAAGCTTTCTTT. The chain couples TRBV10-3 to TRBJ1-1; 8 bases are shared with TRBD1. Unmatched junction bases numbered 0, after V lost 2 bases and J lost 1 base. From germline, CDR1 is ENHRY and CDR2 SYGVKD. The CDR3 has 14 residues.

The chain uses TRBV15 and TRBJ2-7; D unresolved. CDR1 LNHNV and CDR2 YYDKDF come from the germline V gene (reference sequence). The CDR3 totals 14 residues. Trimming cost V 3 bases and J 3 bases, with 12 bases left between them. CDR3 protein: CATSRATALYEQYF. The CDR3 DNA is TGTGCCACCAGCAGGGCCACAGCCCTCTACGAGCAGTACTTC. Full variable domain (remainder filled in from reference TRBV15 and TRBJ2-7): DAMVIQNPRYQVTQFGKPVTLSCSQTLNHNVMYWYQQKSSQAPKLLFHYYDKDFNNEADTPDNFQSRRPNTSFCFLDIRSPGLGDTAMYLCATSRATALYEQYFGPGTRLTVT.

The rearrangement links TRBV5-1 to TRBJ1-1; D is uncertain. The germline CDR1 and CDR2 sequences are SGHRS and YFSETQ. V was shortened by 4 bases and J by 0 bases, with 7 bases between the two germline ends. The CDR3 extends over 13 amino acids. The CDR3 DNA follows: TGCGCCAGCAGCCTCAGGCTGAACACTGAAGCTTTCTTT. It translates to CASSLRLNTEAFF.

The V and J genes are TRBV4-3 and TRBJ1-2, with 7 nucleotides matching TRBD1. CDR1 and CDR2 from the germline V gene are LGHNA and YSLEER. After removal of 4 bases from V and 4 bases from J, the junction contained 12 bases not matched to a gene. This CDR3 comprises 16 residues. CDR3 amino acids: CASSPSGTVKGYGYTF. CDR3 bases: TGCGCCAGCAGCCCCTCTGGGACAGTGAAAGGCTATGGCTACACCTTC.

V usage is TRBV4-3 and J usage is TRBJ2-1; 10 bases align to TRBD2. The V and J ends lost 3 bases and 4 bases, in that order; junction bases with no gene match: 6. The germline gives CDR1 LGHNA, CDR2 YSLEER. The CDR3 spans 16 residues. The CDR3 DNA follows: TGCGCCAGCAGCCAGGAGACTAGCGGGTTGTACAATGAGCAGTTCTTC. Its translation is CASSQETSGLYNEQFF.

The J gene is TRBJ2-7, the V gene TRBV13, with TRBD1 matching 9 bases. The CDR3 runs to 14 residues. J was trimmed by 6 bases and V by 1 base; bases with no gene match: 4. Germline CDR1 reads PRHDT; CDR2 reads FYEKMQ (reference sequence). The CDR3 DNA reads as TGTGCCAGCAGCTTAGAGGGACAGGGCTCCGAGCAGTACTTC. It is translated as CASSLEGQGSEQYF. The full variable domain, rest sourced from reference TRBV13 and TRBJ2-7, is AAGVIQSPRHLIKEKRETATLKCYPIPRHDTVYWYQQGPGQDPQFLISFYEKMQSDKGSIPDRFSAQQFSDYHSELNMSSLELGDSALYFCASSLEGQGSEQYFGPGTRLTVT.

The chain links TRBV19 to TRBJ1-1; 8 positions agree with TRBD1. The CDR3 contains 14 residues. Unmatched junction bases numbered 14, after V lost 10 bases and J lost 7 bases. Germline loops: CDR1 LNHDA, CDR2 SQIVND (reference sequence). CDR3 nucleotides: TGTGCCACGAGCCCGACAGGGGTCCGGTTTGAAGCTTTCTTT. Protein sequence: CATSPTGVRFEAFF.

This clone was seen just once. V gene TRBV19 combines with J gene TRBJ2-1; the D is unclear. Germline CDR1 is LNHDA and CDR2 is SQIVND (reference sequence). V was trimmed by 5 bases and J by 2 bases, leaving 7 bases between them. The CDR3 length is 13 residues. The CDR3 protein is CASSDAPYNEQFF. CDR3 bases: TGTGCCAGTAGTGACGCACCCTACAATGAGCAGTTCTTC.

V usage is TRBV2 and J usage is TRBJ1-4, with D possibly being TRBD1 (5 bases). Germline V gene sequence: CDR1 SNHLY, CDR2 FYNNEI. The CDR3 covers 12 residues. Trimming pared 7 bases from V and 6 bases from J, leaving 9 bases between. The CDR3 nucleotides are TGTGCCAGCATTGGGACGGATGAAAAACTGTTTTTT. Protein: CASIGTDEKLFF.

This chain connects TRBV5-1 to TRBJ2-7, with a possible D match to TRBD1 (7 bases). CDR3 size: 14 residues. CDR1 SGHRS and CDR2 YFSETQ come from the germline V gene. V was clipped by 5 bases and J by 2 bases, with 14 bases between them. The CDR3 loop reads CASRSQGGAYEQYF. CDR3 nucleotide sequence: TGCGCCAGCAGGTCCCAGGGGGGCGCCTACGAGCAGTACTTC.

CDR3 nucleotides: TGTGCCAGCTCACCAAGTCAATCCCGGGACTATGGCTACACCTTC. Translated, it gives CASSPSQSRDYGYTF. The chain is built from TRBV18 and TRBJ1-2, with D unclear. V gave up 2 bases and J gave up 3 bases, with 13 bases separating them. There are 15 residues in the CDR3. Germline-derived CDR1 and CDR2 are KGHSH and LQKENI.

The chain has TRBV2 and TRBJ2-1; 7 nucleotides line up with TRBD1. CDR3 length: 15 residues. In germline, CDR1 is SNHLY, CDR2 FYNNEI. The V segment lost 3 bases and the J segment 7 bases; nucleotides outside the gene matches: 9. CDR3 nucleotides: TGTGCCAGCAGTGAGAGGCAGGGGGTGACTAATGAGCAGTTCTTC. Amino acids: CASSERQGVTNEQFF.

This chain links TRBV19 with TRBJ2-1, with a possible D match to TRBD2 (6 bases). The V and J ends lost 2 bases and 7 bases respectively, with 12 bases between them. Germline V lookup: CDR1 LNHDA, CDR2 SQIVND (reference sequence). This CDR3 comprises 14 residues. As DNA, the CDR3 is TGTGCCAGTAGTATAACGGGAGTTGGGAATGAGCAGTTCTTC. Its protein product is CASSITGVGNEQFF.

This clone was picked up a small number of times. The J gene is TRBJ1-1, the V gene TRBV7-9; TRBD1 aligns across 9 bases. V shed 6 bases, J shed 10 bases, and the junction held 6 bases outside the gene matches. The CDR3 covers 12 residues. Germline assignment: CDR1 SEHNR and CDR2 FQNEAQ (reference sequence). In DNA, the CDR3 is TGTGCCAGCAGACCGGGACAGGGCTCAGCTTTCTTT. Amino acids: CASRPGQGSAFF.

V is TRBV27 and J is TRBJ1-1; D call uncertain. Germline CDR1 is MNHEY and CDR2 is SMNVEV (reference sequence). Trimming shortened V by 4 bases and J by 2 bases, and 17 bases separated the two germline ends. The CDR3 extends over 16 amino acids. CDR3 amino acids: CASSYGGWVGNTEAFF. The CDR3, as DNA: TGTGCCAGCAGTTACGGCGGTTGGGTTGGAAACACTGAAGCTTTCTTT.

In DNA form, the CDR3 reads TGTGCCATCAGTGAAAGTTACAGGGGACATGGCTACACCTTC. It translates to CAISESYRGHGYTF. The chain couples TRBV10-3 to TRBJ1-2, with TRBD1 identical over 7 bases. The CDR3 has 14 residues. After removal of 3 bases from V and 6 bases from J, the junction contained 7 bases not matched to a gene. Germline-derived CDR1 and CDR2 are ENHRY and SYGVKD.

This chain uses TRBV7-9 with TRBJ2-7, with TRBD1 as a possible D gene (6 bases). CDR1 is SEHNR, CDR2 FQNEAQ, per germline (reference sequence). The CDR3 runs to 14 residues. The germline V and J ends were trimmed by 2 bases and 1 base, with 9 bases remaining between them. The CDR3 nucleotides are TGTGCCAGCAGCTTAACCCAGGGGTCCTACGAGCAGTACTTC. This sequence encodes CASSLTQGSYEQYF.

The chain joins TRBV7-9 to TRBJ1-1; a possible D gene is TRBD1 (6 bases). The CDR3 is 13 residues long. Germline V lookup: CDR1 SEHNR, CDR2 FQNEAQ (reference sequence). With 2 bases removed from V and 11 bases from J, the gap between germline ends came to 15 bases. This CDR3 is CASSLRGARRAFF. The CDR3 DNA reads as TGTGCCAGCAGCTTAAGGGGGGCCCGGAGGGCTTTCTTT.

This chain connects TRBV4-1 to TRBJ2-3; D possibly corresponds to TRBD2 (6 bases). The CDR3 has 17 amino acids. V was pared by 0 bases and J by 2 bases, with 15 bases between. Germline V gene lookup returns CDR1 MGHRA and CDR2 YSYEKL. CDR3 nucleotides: TGCGCCAGCAGCCAAGAGCGGGGCTTGAGGTCCACAGATACGCAGTATTTT. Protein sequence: CASSQERGLRSTDTQYF.